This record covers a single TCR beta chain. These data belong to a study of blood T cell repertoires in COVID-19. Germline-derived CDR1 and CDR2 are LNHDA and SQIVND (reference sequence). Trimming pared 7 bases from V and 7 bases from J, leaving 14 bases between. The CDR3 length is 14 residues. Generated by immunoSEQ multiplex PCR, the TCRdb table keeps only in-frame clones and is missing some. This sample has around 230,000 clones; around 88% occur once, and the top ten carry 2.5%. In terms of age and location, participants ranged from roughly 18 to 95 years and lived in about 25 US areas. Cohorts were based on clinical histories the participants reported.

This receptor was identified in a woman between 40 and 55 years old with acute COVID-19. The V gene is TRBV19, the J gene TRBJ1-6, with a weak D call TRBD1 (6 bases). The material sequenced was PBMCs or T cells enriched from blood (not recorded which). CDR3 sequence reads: CASTSRQENSPLHF. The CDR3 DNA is TGTGCCAGTACTAGCCGACAGGAAAATTCACCCCTCCACTTT. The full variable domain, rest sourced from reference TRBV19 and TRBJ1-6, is DGGITQSPKYLFRKEGQNVTLSCEQNLNHDAMYWYRQDPGQGLRLIYYSQIVNDFQKGDIAEGYSVSREKKESFPLTVTSAQKNPTAFYLCASTSRQENSPLHFGNGTRLTVT.